This is a list of T cell receptor beta chains from one sample in a study of blood T cell repertoires in COVID-19. Sequencing was performed with immunoSEQ multiplex PCR; in TCRdb, only in-frame clones are kept and a portion is missing. The data contain about 83,000 clones, 87% of them singletons. Sequencing used peripheral blood. The receptors were sampled from a woman aged 50 to 60 with active or convalescent COVID-19. The CDR3 runs from the conserved cysteine through the conserved F or W. A D gene is named only where the DNA matches it firmly. For some rows the clone size is stated as once, few or many, or as a class when expanded; others skip it.

J gene: TRBJ1-4; D gene: NA; V gene: TRBV19; clone size: NA; CDR3 DNA: TGTGCCAGTACGGGTCCTCGAAGGGGTGAAAAACTGTTTTTT; CDR3 protein: CASTGPRRGEKLFF
J gene: TRBJ2-1; D gene: NA; V gene: TRBV21-1; clone size: NA; CDR3 DNA: TGTGCTGTGCTAGATTCCAATGAGCAGTTCTTC; CDR3 protein: CAVLDSNEQFF
J gene: TRBJ1-5; D gene: NA; V gene: TRBV6-5; clone size: NA; CDR3 DNA: TGTGCCACCCAAAGTGGAGGGATCAATCAGCCCCAGCATTTT; CDR3 protein: CATQSGGINQPQHF
J gene: TRBJ1-2; D gene: NA; V gene: TRBV19; clone size: NA; CDR3 DNA: TGTGCCAGTATTTCAGGATATGGCTACACCTTC; CDR3 protein: CASISGYGYTF
J gene: TRBJ2-7; D gene: NA; V gene: TRBV19; clone size: NA; CDR3 DNA: TGTGCCAGTAGTCCGGGAATCTCCTACGAGCAGTACTTC; CDR3 protein: CASSPGISYEQYF
J gene: TRBJ1-6; D gene: TRBD1; V gene: TRBV5-4; clone size: NA; CDR3 DNA: TGTGCCAGCAGTTCTGGACAGGGGGCGCCTAATTCACCCCTCCACTTT; CDR3 protein: CASSSGQGAPNSPLHF
J gene: TRBJ2-5; D gene: TRBD2; V gene: TRBV28; clone size: NA; CDR3 DNA: TGTGCCAGCAGTTTAAGCGGGGGGACAGAGACCCAGTACTTC; CDR3 protein: CASSLSGGTETQYF
J gene: TRBJ2-2; D gene: NA; V gene: TRBV7-3; clone size: NA; CDR3 DNA: TGTGCCAGCAGCTCCTCTAGGACAGCGAACACCGGGGAGCTGTTTTTT; CDR3 protein: CASSSSRTANTGELFF
J gene: TRBJ1-1; D gene: NA; V gene: TRBV7-8; clone size: once; CDR3 DNA: TGTGCCAGCAGCTTACACCGGGGGGCGCAGGGCACTGAAGCTTTCTTT; CDR3 protein: CASSLHRGAQGTEAFF
J gene: TRBJ1-4; D gene: NA; V gene: TRBV11-1; clone size: once; CDR3 DNA: TGTGCCAGCAGCTTTACCCCCGGTCTTAATGAAAAACTGTTTTTT; CDR3 protein: CASSFTPGLNEKLFF
J gene: TRBJ1-4; D gene: NA; V gene: TRBV4-1; clone size: NA; CDR3 DNA: TGCGCCAGCAGCCAAGCGACAGCACCGGATGAAAAACTGTTTTTT; CDR3 protein: CASSQATAPDEKLFF
J gene: TRBJ2-7; D gene: NA; V gene: TRBV5-5; clone size: NA; CDR3 DNA: TGTGCCAGCAGCCCATCAGGCAGTTTTAGCTCCTACGAGCAGTACTTC; CDR3 protein: CASSPSGSFSSYEQYF
J gene: TRBJ1-2; D gene: TRBD1; V gene: TRBV6-5; clone size: NA; CDR3 DNA: TGTGCCAGCAGACACAGGGGCTATGGCTACACCTTC; CDR3 protein: CASRHRGYGYTF
J gene: TRBJ1-6; D gene: TRBD1; V gene: TRBV5-4; clone size: NA; CDR3 DNA: TGTGCCAGCAGCCCGACAGGGAATAATTCACCCCTCCACTTT; CDR3 protein: CASSPTGNNSPLHF
J gene: TRBJ2-5; D gene: NA; V gene: TRBV20-1; clone size: few; CDR3 DNA: TGCAGTGCTAGCGGGAGAGAGACCCAGTACTTC; CDR3 protein: CSASGRETQYF
J gene: TRBJ2-7; D gene: NA; V gene: TRBV2; clone size: NA; CDR3 DNA: TGTGCCAGCACAGGTAACACCTACGAGCAGTACTTC; CDR3 protein: CASTGNTYEQYF
J gene: TRBJ1-5; D gene: NA; V gene: TRBV30; clone size: NA; CDR3 DNA: TGTGCCTGGAGTGTATTTACAGGGAGTGTAAGCAATCAGCCCCAGCATTTT; CDR3 protein: CAWSVFTGSVSNQPQHF
J gene: TRBJ2-7; D gene: TRBD2; V gene: TRBV5-1; clone size: NA; CDR3 DNA: TGCGCCAGCAGCTTGGGTGGGACTACAGCCTACGAGCAGTACTTC; CDR3 protein: CASSLGGTTAYEQYF
J gene: TRBJ2-3; D gene: TRBD2; V gene: TRBV7-3; clone size: once; CDR3 DNA: TGTGCCAGCAGCCCTGATGGGAGCGGGGGGTCAGCAGATACGCAGTATTTT; CDR3 protein: CASSPDGSGGSADTQYF
J gene: TRBJ2-5; D gene: TRBD1; V gene: TRBV19; clone size: NA; CDR3 DNA: TGTGCCAGTAGTAGGGGACAGGCTCTAGAGACCCAGTACTTC; CDR3 protein: CASSRGQALETQYF
J gene: TRBJ2-7; D gene: TRBD1; V gene: TRBV19; clone size: NA; CDR3 DNA: TGTGCCAGTAGGGGAACAGGGGGAACCTACGAGCAGTACTTC; CDR3 protein: CASRGTGGTYEQYF
J gene: TRBJ2-1; D gene: TRBD1; V gene: TRBV5-4; clone size: NA; CDR3 DNA: TGTGCCAGCAGCACCCGGACAGGGGGCTCCTACAATGAGCAGTTCTTC; CDR3 protein: CASSTRTGGSYNEQFF
J gene: TRBJ1-2; D gene: TRBD1; V gene: TRBV5-6; clone size: NA; CDR3 DNA: TGTGCCAGCAGCTTTCAGTCGGGACAGGGGGATGGCTACACCTTC; CDR3 protein: CASSFQSGQGDGYTF
J gene: TRBJ1-2; D gene: TRBD1; V gene: TRBV9; clone size: NA; CDR3 DNA: TGTGCCAGCAGCTTACAGACAGGGGGTGGCTATGGCTACACCTTC; CDR3 protein: CASSLQTGGGYGYTF
J gene: TRBJ1-1; D gene: NA; V gene: TRBV7-8; clone size: NA; CDR3 DNA: TGTGCCAGCAGCTTAGCTACGACAGAGAACACTGAAGCTTTCTTT; CDR3 protein: CASSLATTENTEAFF
J gene: TRBJ2-1; D gene: NA; V gene: TRBV11-2; clone size: NA; CDR3 DNA: TGTGCCAGCAACCCGACAGGACCGCACAATGAGCAGTTCTTC; CDR3 protein: CASNPTGPHNEQFF
J gene: TRBJ2-1; D gene: NA; V gene: TRBV19; clone size: NA; CDR3 DNA: TGTGCCAGTAGTACTCCCTTCTCCTACAATGAGCAGTTCTTC; CDR3 protein: CASSTPFSYNEQFF
J gene: TRBJ2-7; D gene: NA; V gene: TRBV6-1; clone size: NA; CDR3 DNA: TGTGCCAGCAGTGATAATTTTATGAGGAGCTCCTACGAGCAGTACTTC; CDR3 protein: CASSDNFMRSSYEQYF
J gene: TRBJ1-3; D gene: NA; V gene: TRBV6-5; clone size: NA; CDR3 DNA: TGTGCCAGCAGTTTGAGCTCTGGAAACACCATATATTTT; CDR3 protein: CASSLSSGNTIYF
J gene: TRBJ2-2; D gene: TRBD2; V gene: TRBV19; clone size: NA; CDR3 DNA: TGTGCCAGTAGTAGCTCCCTAGCGGGGGGGACCGGGGAGCTGTTTTTT; CDR3 protein: CASSSSLAGGTGELFF
J gene: TRBJ2-2; D gene: NA; V gene: TRBV14; clone size: NA; CDR3 DNA: TGTGCCAGCAGCCAAGTGCCAGGGAACACCGGGGAGCTGTTTTTT; CDR3 protein: CASSQVPGNTGELFF
J gene: TRBJ1-5; D gene: TRBD1; V gene: TRBV6-5; clone size: NA; CDR3 DNA: TGTGCCAGCGGACGGACAGGGGGCTTTAAGCCCCAGCATTTT; CDR3 protein: CASGRTGGFKPQHF
J gene: TRBJ1-5; D gene: NA; V gene: TRBV7-2; clone size: NA; CDR3 DNA: TGTGCCAGCAGCTTAACCCACCGCCGGGGCAATCAGCCCCAGCATTTT; CDR3 protein: CASSLTHRRGNQPQHF
J gene: TRBJ1-5; D gene: TRBD1; V gene: TRBV6-6; clone size: NA; CDR3 DNA: TGTGCCAGCAGTTACTTCGGGACAGGGGAGGGGCAGCCCCAGCATTTT; CDR3 protein: CASSYFGTGEGQPQHF
J gene: TRBJ2-5; D gene: TRBD1; V gene: TRBV27; clone size: NA; CDR3 DNA: TGTGCCAGCAGTTCCTGGGACAGAATCCAAGAGACCCAGTACTTC; CDR3 protein: CASSSWDRIQETQYF
J gene: TRBJ2-7; D gene: NA; V gene: TRBV18; clone size: NA; CDR3 DNA: TGTGCCAGCTCACCAACAGGGTCTTCCTACGAGCAGTACTTC; CDR3 protein: CASSPTGSSYEQYF
J gene: TRBJ1-2; D gene: TRBD1; V gene: TRBV19; clone size: NA; CDR3 DNA: TGTGCCAGTACCGCGGGACAGGACAATAACTATGGCTACACCTTC; CDR3 protein: CASTAGQDNNYGYTF
J gene: TRBJ2-5; D gene: TRBD1; V gene: TRBV5-4; clone size: once; CDR3 DNA: TGTGCCAGCAGCTTGGGGGACAGGGGAGAGACCCAGTACTTC; CDR3 protein: CASSLGDRGETQYF
J gene: TRBJ2-1; D gene: NA; V gene: TRBV7-9; clone size: NA; CDR3 DNA: TGTGCCAGCAGCTATCAAGGGGCTCTAGGTTTTGAGTTCTTC; CDR3 protein: CASSYQGALGFEFF
J gene: TRBJ2-2; D gene: NA; V gene: TRBV9; clone size: NA; CDR3 DNA: TGTGCCAGCAGCGTATATCCGGGCGGGGAGCTGTTTTTT; CDR3 protein: CASSVYPGGELFF